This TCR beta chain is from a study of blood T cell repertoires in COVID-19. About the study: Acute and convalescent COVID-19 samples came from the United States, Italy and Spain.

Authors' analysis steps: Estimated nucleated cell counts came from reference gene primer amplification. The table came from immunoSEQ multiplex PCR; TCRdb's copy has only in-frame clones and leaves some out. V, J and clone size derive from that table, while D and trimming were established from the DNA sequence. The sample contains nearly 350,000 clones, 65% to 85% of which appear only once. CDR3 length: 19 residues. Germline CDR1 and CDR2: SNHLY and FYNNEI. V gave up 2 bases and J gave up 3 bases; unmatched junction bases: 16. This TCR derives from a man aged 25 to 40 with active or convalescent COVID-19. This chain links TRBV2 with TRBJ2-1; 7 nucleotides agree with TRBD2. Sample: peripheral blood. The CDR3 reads CASSERAREDLLNYNEQFF. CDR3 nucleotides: TGTGCCAGCAGTGAACGGGCTCGGGAGGACCTACTAAACTACAATGAGCAGTTCTTC.